The 10 T cell receptor beta chains below all came from one sample that was sequenced in a study of CD8 T cells in ankylosing spondylitis. Using its own MiXCR run on the 5' RACE reads, TCRdb lists one record per CDR3 protein. The sample shows 150,000 to 200,000 distinct CDR3 sequences, roughly 12% of them seen only once. Input material: blood, either unsorted or a sorted T cell fraction (not recorded which). Every receptor here comes from a male donor with ankylosing spondylitis or in good health (not recorded which).

This chain links TRBV6-1 with TRBJ2-1, with 13 nucleotides matching TRBD2. V lost 3 bases, J lost 4 bases, and 6 bases stayed unmatched. The CDR3 extends over 17 amino acids. Germline V gene sequence: CDR1 MNHNS, CDR2 SASEGT. CDR3 protein: CASSDRTSGGVYNEQFF. CDR3 DNA: TGTGCCAGCAGTGATCGGACTAGCGGGGGCGTTTACAATGAGCAGTTCTTC.

This clonotype was seen at least ten times. The chain employs TRBV24-1 and TRBJ2-3; 9 bases map to TRBD1. The junction had 13 bases not matched to a gene; V was cut back by 9 bases and J by 7 bases. This CDR3 contains 15 residues. In germline, CDR1 is KGHDR, CDR2 SFDVKD. In DNA form, the CDR3 reads TGTGCCACCTCCAACCCGGGACAGGGAATATATACGCAGTATTTT. It specifies CATSNPGQGIYTQYF.

The V and J genes are TRBV7-2 and TRBJ2-3; D unclear. V was pared by 5 bases and J by 6 bases, with 12 bases between. The CDR3 totals 13 residues. In germline, CDR1 is SGHTA, CDR2 FQGNSA. The CDR3 sequence is CASSPTFMDTQYF. Here the CDR3 DNA reads TGTGCCAGCAGCCCCACGTTTATGGATACGCAGTATTTT.

This clonotype was counted at least ten times. The chain couples TRBV12-3 or TRBV12-4 to TRBJ2-2; the D gene is possibly TRBD1 (5 bases). The CDR3 runs 13 residues. The V gene lost 9 bases and the J gene lost 10 bases, with 18 bases spanning the gap. In DNA, the CDR3 is TGTGCCAGTCGGGTGCTAGGGGCAGTGGAGCTGTTTTTT. As protein: CASRVLGAVELFF.

This clonotype has at least ten counts. The chain carries TRBV3-1 and TRBJ2-1; 8 nucleotides align to TRBD2. V dropped 1 base and J dropped 3; count of bases not matched to a gene: 2. CDR3 length: 15 residues. CDR1 is LGHDT, CDR2 YNNKEL, per germline (reference sequence). In DNA form, the CDR3 reads TGTGCCAGCAGCCAAGTACTAGCGGTCTACAATGAGCAGTTCTTC. This translates into CASSQVLAVYNEQFF.

V usage is TRBV7-9 and J usage is TRBJ2-3, with D maybe TRBD2 (7 bases). V shed 4 bases and J shed 6 bases, with 20 bases lying between them. Germline loops: CDR1 SEHNR, CDR2 FQNEAQ (reference sequence). The CDR3 is made up of 16 amino acids. The DNA for the CDR3 is TGTGCCAGCAGCTCAGCTTTGGGGGGGCTGGGGGATACGCAGTATTTT. It specifies CASSSALGGLGDTQYF.

This clonotype was picked up many times. The chain is built from TRBV5-1 and TRBJ2-7, with D possibly called TRBD1 or TRBD2 (5 bases each). This CDR3 is 17 amino acids long. Germline V gene data show CDR1 as SGHRS and CDR2 as YFSETQ. Trimming stripped 1 base from V and 0 bases from J, with 17 bases between. In DNA, the CDR3 is TGCGCCAGCAGCTTGAATCTGGGACGGGTTAGCTCCTACGAGCAGTACTTC. Protein: CASSLNLGRVSSYEQYF.

The chain links TRBV3-1 to TRBJ1-2; 7 bases agree with TRBD1. This CDR3 is 17 amino acids long. J was trimmed by 6 bases and V by 4 bases; bases with no gene match: 17. The germline CDR1 and CDR2 sequences are LGHDT and YNNKEL (reference sequence). CDR3 in DNA: TGTGCCAGCAGCCGAATTAAGGGTGCGACAGGGATTGATGGCTACACCTTC. Translated, it gives CASSRIKGATGIDGYTF. Together with reference TRBV3-1 and TRBJ1-2, the CDR3 gives the full variable domain: DTAVSQTPKYLVTQMGNDKSIKCEQNLGHDTMYWYKQDSKKFLKIMFSYNNKELIINETVPNRFSPKSPDKAHLNLHINSLELGDSAVYFCASSRIKGATGIDGYTFGSGTRLTVV.

This clonotype has at least ten counts. The chain carries TRBV7-2 and TRBJ1-2, with D unclear. Germline assignment: CDR1 SGHTA and CDR2 FQGNSA. This CDR3 is built from 13 residues. V was shortened by 2 bases and J by 5 bases, with 9 bases between the two germline ends. For the CDR3, the DNA is TGTGCCAGCAGCTTACGCCCCGGGTATGGCTACACCTTC. Protein: CASSLRPGYGYTF.

The chain couples TRBV7-8 to TRBJ2-7, with D possibly being TRBD2 (5 bases). The CDR3 spans 18 residues. V was shortened by 5 bases and J by 6 bases, with 29 bases between the two germline ends. Germline CDR1 reads SGHVS; CDR2 reads FQNEAQ. CDR3 amino acids: CASSPQRVGLSAKVEQYF. The DNA of the CDR3 is TGTGCCAGCAGCCCACAGAGGGTGGGTCTAAGCGCGAAGGTCGAGCAGTACTTC.